A selection of T cell receptor beta chains follows, all from one sample in a study of CXCR3-negative and CXCR3-positive naive CD8 T cells. No DNA is given; TCRdb re-called the 5' RACE reads and lists each CDR3 protein once. Found here are about 41,000 distinct CDR3 sequences; the top ten clones hold 1.5% to 2%. Source material: naive CXCR3- CD8+ T cells from blood. The origin of the receptors is a human donor in good health. Some clones in this sample may be carry-over from other donors' samples. Both conserved end residues are part of each CDR3. Size is omitted from some rows. Given values are once, few, many or a class for expanded clones.

TRBV28	NA	TRBJ1-5	CASSSSDRWDQPQHF
TRBV6-2/TRBV6-3	NA	TRBJ2-1	CASSYRASGGNEQFF
TRBV7-9	NA	TRBJ1-1	CASSLAGQGAYSAFF
TRBV4-1	NA	TRBJ2-5	CASSQDRAVRETQYF
TRBV5-1	NA	TRBJ1-1	CASSWGQGGTEAFF
TRBV27	NA	TRBJ2-5	CASSYSSGWETQYF
TRBV10-3	NA	TRBJ2-7	CAISERGDSDYYEQYF
TRBV5-1	NA	TRBJ2-1	CASSLTSGRENNEQFF
TRBV6-2/TRBV6-3	NA	TRBJ2-7	CASTYRESYEQYF
TRBV29-1	NA	TRBJ2-3	CSVGTASTDTQYF
TRBV7-9	NA	TRBJ2-2	CASRWEHRGGTGELFF
TRBV24-1	medium-sized	TRBJ2-7	CATSDPPSYEQYF
TRBV10-3	NA	TRBJ2-5	CASVQKRNQYF
TRBV14	NA	TRBJ2-5	CASSQSFGERETQYF
TRBV7-9	medium-sized	TRBJ2-2	CASSFASTGELFF
TRBV29-1	NA	TRBJ1-2	CSVDLGNYGYTF
TRBV12-5	NA	TRBJ2-3	CASGLVVGETQYF
TRBV4-1	NA	TRBJ1-2	CASSQVFGDGYTF
TRBV14	NA	TRBJ2-7	CASSPFRGYEQYF
TRBV29-1	NA	TRBJ2-7	CSVVALESYEQYF
TRBV5-1	NA	TRBJ2-1	CASSLGADEQFF
TRBV4-3	NA	TRBJ2-6	CASSQGIPGILSVLTF
TRBV10-3	NA	TRBJ2-1	CAISGGTPRNEQFF
TRBV28	NA	TRBJ2-5	CASSPGSVETQYF
TRBV2	NA	TRBJ1-1	CASSEMGQYMNTEAFF
TRBV7-6	NA	TRBJ1-3	CAWTQAGNTIYF
TRBV28	NA	TRBJ2-7	CASSLFSRGREQYF
TRBV7-9	NA	TRBJ2-2	CASSVGGSTGELFF
TRBV28	NA	TRBJ1-1	CASSPSRGEPEAFF
TRBV29-1	NA	TRBJ2-7	CSVGQNSYEQYF
TRBV25-1	NA	TRBJ1-1	CASNQIGTEAFF
TRBV4-1	NA	TRBJ2-3	CASSPPDGLSTDTQYF
TRBV28	NA	TRBJ2-7	CASSFIGQGKGVGWEQYF
TRBV29-1	NA	TRBJ2-2	CSVAGGPGELFF
TRBV28	NA	TRBJ2-7	CASSLGKPYEQYF
TRBV20-1	NA	TRBJ2-7	CSASRGNSGASSYEQYF
TRBV5-1	medium-sized	TRBJ1-2	CASSSTGDGYTF